The 22 T cell receptor beta chains reported below all come from one sample, sequenced in a study of cytomegalovirus exposure and HLA in healthy donors. The primer mix had 60 Vbeta and 13 Jbeta primers. Assay used: immunoSEQ multiplex PCR; TCRdb lists only in-frame clones, some missing. The table lists 110,000 to 150,000 clones, more than 70% of them singletons. Material: PBMCs. The receptors derive from a woman aged 40 to 50 in good health and CMV-seronegative.

The V gene is TRBV5-1, the J gene TRBJ2-3; TRBD2 might be the D (5 bases). CDR1 SGHRS and CDR2 YFSETQ come from the germline V gene. This CDR3 comprises 18 residues. V was trimmed by 3 bases and J by 3 bases, leaving 23 bases between them. The CDR3 loop is CASSSYRDRPIETDTQYF. The CDR3 nucleotides read TGCGCCAGCAGCTCCTACCGGGATCGCCCCATTGAGACAGATACGCAGTATTTT.

The CDR3 nucleotides read TGTGCCAGCAGTGGCGAGGTTTTGGTGGAGACCCAGTACTTC. Its translation is CASSGEVLVETQYF. This chain connects TRBV25-1 to TRBJ2-5; no clear D. Germline assignment: CDR1 MGHDK and CDR2 SYGVNS. The CDR3 has 14 amino acids. Deletions cut 4 bases from V and 5 bases from J, with 14 bases between.

The CDR3 is CAWSRDRGDYTF. The CDR3 DNA follows: TGTGCCTGGAGCCGCGACAGGGGGGACTACACCTTC. The chain couples TRBV30 to TRBJ1-2, with TRBD1 identical over 9 bases. Trimming took 3 bases from V and 10 from J; bases not matched to a gene: 6. Germline V gene lookup returns CDR1 GTSNPN and CDR2 SVGIG (reference sequence). CDR3 length: 12 amino acids.

The J gene is TRBJ1-1, the V gene TRBV6-1; 8 nucleotides align to TRBD1. The germline V gene has CDR1 MNHNS and CDR2 SASEGT. CDR3 length equals 15 residues. J gave up 4 bases and V 6 bases, and 10 bases lay outside the gene matches. Here the CDR3 reads CASRPPRGLSTEAFF. As DNA, the CDR3 is TGTGCCAGCAGGCCCCCCAGGGGGCTGAGCACTGAAGCTTTCTTT.

CDR3 DNA: TGTGCCAGCAGCCAGGGTCCCGGTTCACCCCTCCACTTT. It encodes CASSQGPGSPLHF. V and J are TRBV7-2 and TRBJ1-6, with D possibly matching TRBD1 (5 bases). The CDR3 has 13 amino acids. Germline CDR1 and CDR2: SGHTA and FQGNSA. V lost 5 bases, J lost 9 bases, and 11 bases lay in between.

The chain is built from TRBV5-1 and TRBJ1-1; maybe TRBD1 (6 bases). The V and J ends lost 4 bases and 5 bases respectively, with 9 bases between them. This CDR3 has 12 amino acids. Germline V gene data show CDR1 as SGHRS and CDR2 as YFSETQ. In nucleotides, the CDR3 is TGCGCCAGCAGCCCGCAGGGGACTGAAGCTTTCTTT. It codes for CASSPQGTEAFF.

Here the CDR3 reads CASSEAPGAGEQYF. The CDR3 DNA follows: TGTGCCAGCAGTGAAGCGCCTGGAGCGGGAGAGCAGTACTTC. The gene calls are TRBV6-1 and TRBJ2-7; TRBD2 matches 7 bases. Germline V CDR1 and CDR2: MNHNS, SASEGT. CDR3 length: 14 amino acids. Germline trimming cut 0 bases from V and 7 bases from J; bases unmatched to any gene: 6.

The chain couples TRBV16 to TRBJ1-6; D call uncertain. This CDR3 is built from 15 residues. Germline CDR1 KGHSY, CDR2 FQNENV. V was shortened by 0 bases and J by 4 bases, with 7 bases between the two germline ends. The CDR3 loop is CASSQSGIYNSPLHF. As DNA, the CDR3 is TGTGCCAGCAGCCAATCGGGCATTTATAATTCACCCCTCCACTTT.

This clone occurred once. V is TRBV11-1 and J is TRBJ1-2; TRBD1 matches 8 bases. The CDR3 loop spans 14 amino acids. CDR1 is SGHAT, CDR2 FQDESV, per germline (reference sequence). Trimming cost V 4 bases and J 2 bases; bases outside gene matches: 3. CDR3 coding DNA: TGTGCCAGCAGCTCCCGGACAGGGAACTATGGCTACACCTTC. Translated: CASSSRTGNYGYTF.

This clone was picked up one time. Written as DNA, the CDR3 is TGTGCCAGCTCACCACTGCGGGGGGCTGAATCCGGAAACACCATATATTTT. Translating it yields CASSPLRGAESGNTIYF. The rearrangement joins TRBV18 to TRBJ1-3; TRBD1 is a possible D gene (6 bases). Germline CDR1 reads KGHSH; CDR2 reads LQKENI. The CDR3 extends over 17 amino acids. Deletions cut 1 base from V and 4 bases from J, with 17 bases between.

The CDR3 sequence: CASSTLAGEASSTDTQYF. CDR3 in DNA: TGTGCCAGTAGTACTCTAGCGGGGGAAGCTTCGAGCACAGATACGCAGTATTTT. V usage is TRBV19 and J usage is TRBJ2-3, with TRBD2 identical over 10 bases. This CDR3 is 18 amino acids long. The germline gives CDR1 LNHDA, CDR2 SQIVND (reference sequence). The V segment lost 4 bases and the J segment 0 bases; nucleotides outside the gene matches: 10. Full variable domain (remainder filled in from reference TRBV19 and TRBJ2-3): DGGITQSPKYLFRKEGQNVTLSCEQNLNHDAMYWYRQDPGQGLRLIYYSQIVNDFQKGDIAEGYSVSREKKESFPLTVTSAQKNPTAFYLCASSTLAGEASSTDTQYFGPGTRLTVL.

The V call is TRBV6-1, the J call TRBJ1-1; 7 bases map to TRBD1. Losses at the gene ends were 7 bases for V and 0 bases for J; bases not matched to a gene: 5. The CDR3 length is 14 residues. In germline, CDR1 is MNHNS, CDR2 SASEGT. The CDR3 loop reads CASIPTGMNTEAFF. CDR3 DNA: TGTGCCAGCATCCCGACAGGGATGAACACTGAAGCTTTCTTT.

CDR3 sequence reads: CASSLVRADTNTGELFF. The CDR3 region has the DNA TGTGCCAGCAGCTTAGTCAGGGCGGACACGAACACCGGGGAGCTGTTTTTT. V is TRBV7-8 and J is TRBJ2-2; D may be TRBD1 (5 bases). The V end was cut by 1 base, the J end by 0 bases, with 12 bases between. CDR1 is SGHVS and CDR2 is FQNEAQ in the germline V gene. The CDR3 length is 17 residues.

This chain uses TRBV7-6 with TRBJ2-7; 7 positions agree with TRBD2. Germline CDR1 and CDR2: SGHVS and FNYEAQ. The CDR3 contains 14 residues. The J segment lost 1 base and the V segment lost 10 bases, leaving 10 bases of the junction unmatched. Here the CDR3 reads CATSRGSGSYEQYF. Written as DNA, the CDR3 is TGTGCCACAAGTAGGGGTAGCGGGTCCTACGAGCAGTACTTC.

This chain connects TRBV7-9 to TRBJ2-5; TRBD1 matches at 7 bases. The CDR3 extends over 14 amino acids. J gave up 4 bases and V 2 bases, and 4 bases lay outside the gene matches. Germline V CDR1 and CDR2: SEHNR, FQNEAQ (reference sequence). The CDR3 region has the DNA TGTGCCAGCAGCTTAAGAGGGACAGTAGAGACCCAGTACTTC. Protein sequence: CASSLRGTVETQYF.

V gene TRBV4-2 combines with J gene TRBJ2-1; 11 bases fit TRBD2. J gave up 5 bases and V 4 bases, and 7 bases lay outside the gene matches. The CDR3 has 16 amino acids. Germline V gene lookup returns CDR1 LGHNA and CDR2 YNFKEQ. The CDR3 DNA sequence: TGTGCCAGCAGCCGGATAGCGGGGGGGCCCGACAATGAGCAGTTCTTC. Its translation is CASSRIAGGPDNEQFF.

The chain is built from TRBV6-6 and TRBJ1-5; 11 bases align to TRBD1. The CDR3 is made up of 14 amino acids. Trimming removed 7 bases from V and 5 bases from J; junction bases left unmatched: 4. Germline-derived CDR1 and CDR2 are MNHNY and SVGAGI (reference sequence). The CDR3 loop reads CASTLGQGDQPQHF. CDR3 sequence (DNA): TGTGCCAGCACCCTGGGACAGGGGGATCAGCCCCAGCATTTT.

The chain has TRBV27 and TRBJ1-2; 8 positions match TRBD1. The CDR3 has 18 amino acids. V was pared by 5 bases and J by 0 bases, with 14 bases of the junction left unmatched. The germline gives CDR1 MNHEY, CDR2 SMNVEV (reference sequence). In DNA form, the CDR3 reads TGTGCCAGCAGTCCCAACCCGACAGGGGAGGAAGCTAACTATGGCTACACCTTC. Its translation is CASSPNPTGEEANYGYTF.

The V and J genes are TRBV6-5 and TRBJ1-1; possibly TRBD1 for D (5 bases). CDR3 length equals 14 residues. The V gene's germline CDR1 is MNHEY and CDR2 SVGAGI. Between the trimmed V and J ends, which lost 5 bases and 1 base, there was a span of 11 bases. CDR3 sequence reads: CASSTDSPNTEAFF. CDR3 coding DNA: TGTGCCAGCAGTACCGACAGCCCGAACACTGAAGCTTTCTTT.

J is TRBJ2-1 and V is TRBV4-1; D is undetermined. The CDR3 has 15 residues. In germline, CDR1 is MGHRA, CDR2 YSYEKL. Deletions cut 1 base from V and 5 bases from J, with 12 bases between. CDR3 protein: CASSQGPNPHNEQFF. The CDR3 DNA reads TGCGCCAGCAGCCAAGGGCCGAACCCCCACAATGAGCAGTTCTTC.

J is TRBJ2-2 and V is TRBV2, with a possible D match to TRBD1 (6 bases). Germline assignment: CDR1 SNHLY and CDR2 FYNNEI. V was shortened by 3 bases and J by 3 bases, with 20 bases between the two germline ends. This CDR3 comprises 18 residues. The CDR3 sequence is CASSDMVSGHGYTGELFF. DNA for the CDR3: TGTGCCAGCAGTGATATGGTCTCGGGACATGGATACACCGGGGAGCTGTTTTTT.

In the case of this clone: A junction end diverges from the germline sequence, so it may reflect a read error. The chain joins TRBV7-9 to TRBJ2-7; TRBD2 agrees at 13 bases. The CDR3 is 16 residues long. Germline values: CDR1 SEHNR, CDR2 FQNEAQ (reference sequence). CDR3 loop: CSSSPGTSGAIYEQYF. CDR3 bases: TGTTCCAGCAGCCCCGGGACTAGCGGGGCCATCTACGAGCAGTACTTC.